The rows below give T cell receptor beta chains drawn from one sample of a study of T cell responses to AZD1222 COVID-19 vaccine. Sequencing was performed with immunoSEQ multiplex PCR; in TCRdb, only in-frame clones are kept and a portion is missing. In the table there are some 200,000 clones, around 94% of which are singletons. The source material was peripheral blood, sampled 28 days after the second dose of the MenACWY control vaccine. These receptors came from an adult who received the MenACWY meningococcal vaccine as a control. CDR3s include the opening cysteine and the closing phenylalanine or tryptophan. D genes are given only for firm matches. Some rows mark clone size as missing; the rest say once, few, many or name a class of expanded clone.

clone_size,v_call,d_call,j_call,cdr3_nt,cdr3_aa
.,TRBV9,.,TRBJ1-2,TGTGCCAGCAGCGTATCGGGAATGGACACTGACTATGGCTACACCTTC,CASSVSGMDTDYGYTF
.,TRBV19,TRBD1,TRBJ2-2,TGTGCCAGTAGTAAGCCCCGGGACAGACTTTACACCGGGGAGCTGTTTTTT,CASSKPRDRLYTGELFF
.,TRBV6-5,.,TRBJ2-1,TGTGCCAGCAGAAGCCGGGACTCCGCGAATGAGCAGTTCTTC,CASRSRDSANEQFF
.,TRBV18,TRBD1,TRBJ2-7,TGTGCCAGCTCATCGACCGGGACAGGGGCCTACGAGCAGTACTTC,CASSSTGTGAYEQYF
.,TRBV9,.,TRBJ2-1,TGTGCCAGCAGCGTAGACCATGGGGATGAGCAGTTCTTC,CASSVDHGDEQFF
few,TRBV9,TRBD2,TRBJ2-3,TGTGCCAGCAGCGGTAGAGCCCCGTGGCTAGCGGATAGCACAGATACGCAGTATTTT,CASSGRAPWLADSTDTQYF
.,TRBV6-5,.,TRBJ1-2,TGTGCCAGCAGTTACTCACCGGGATCTAACTATGGCTACACCTTC,CASSYSPGSNYGYTF
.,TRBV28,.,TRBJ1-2,TGTGCCAGCAGTTCACCAAACGGCAAAGACTATGGCTACACCTTC,CASSSPNGKDYGYTF
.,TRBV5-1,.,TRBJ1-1,TGCGCCAGCAGACTCGGCTTACACGACACTGAAGCTTTCTTT,CASRLGLHDTEAFF
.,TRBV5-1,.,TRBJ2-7,TGCGCCAGCAGCTTGGCCGTGACAGGTCCTTCCTACGAGCAGTACTTC,CASSLAVTGPSYEQYF
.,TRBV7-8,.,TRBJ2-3,TGTGCCAGCAGCTCACCAACTAGCCCCTTAGGGGCAGATACGCAGTATTTT,CASSSPTSPLGADTQYF
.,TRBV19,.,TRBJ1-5,TGTGCCAGTACACTCCGCGGGGGTGGGAATCAGCCCCAGCATTTT,CASTLRGGGNQPQHF
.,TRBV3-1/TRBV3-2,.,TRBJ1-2,TGTGCCAGCAGCCAAGGCGGACAGTTCTATGGCTACACCTTC,CASSQGGQFYGYTF
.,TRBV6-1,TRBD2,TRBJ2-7,TGTGCCAGCAGTGAATTCGGTCGCGGGGGAACCTACGAGCAGTACTTC,CASSEFGRGGTYEQYF
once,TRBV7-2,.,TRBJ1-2,TGTGCCAGCAGCTTAGTAGGGGCTAACTATGGCTACACCTTC,CASSLVGANYGYTF
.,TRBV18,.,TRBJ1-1,TGTGCCAGCTCACCACCGTCGGTTTCAAACACTGAAGCTTTCTTT,CASSPPSVSNTEAFF
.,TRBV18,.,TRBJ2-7,TGTGCCAGCTCACCACCCACGGGCCCCTACGAGCAGTACTTC,CASSPPTGPYEQYF
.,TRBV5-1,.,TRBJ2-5,TGCGCCAGCAGCTACGGGACGGGAGAGACCCAGTACTTC,CASSYGTGETQYF
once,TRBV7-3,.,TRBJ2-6,TGTGCCAGCAGCTTAGAGGTTCTCAACTCTGGGGCCAACGTCCTGACTTTC,CASSLEVLNSGANVLTF
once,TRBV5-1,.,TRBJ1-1,TGCGCCAGCAGCTTGACAGGGACGAACACTGAAGCTTTCTTT,CASSLTGTNTEAFF
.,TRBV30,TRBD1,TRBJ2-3,TGTGCCTGGAGTAAAGGGGGCGCAGATACGCAGTATTTT,CAWSKGGADTQYF
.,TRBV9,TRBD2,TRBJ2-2,TGTGCCAGCAGCCCCCTCCCTGCGGGCGGGGGGGACACCGGGGAGCTGTTTTTT,CASSPLPAGGGDTGELFF
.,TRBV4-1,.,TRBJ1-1,TGCGCCAGCAGCCAGGTGGACATCCTTGTTTACACTGAAGCTTTCTTT,CASSQVDILVYTEAFF
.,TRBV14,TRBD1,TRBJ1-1,TGTGCCAGCAGCCAAGGCGACAGGGTAGGAACTGAAGCTTTCTTT,CASSQGDRVGTEAFF
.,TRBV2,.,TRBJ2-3,TGTGCCAGCCTCGTTGGGGGGGCCATGGATACGCAGTATTTT,CASLVGGAMDTQYF
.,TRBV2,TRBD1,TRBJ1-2,TGTGCCAGCAGCGGGGACAGGGGAGACTATGGCTACACCTTC,CASSGDRGDYGYTF
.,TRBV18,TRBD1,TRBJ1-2,TGTGCCAGCTCACGCGACAGGGGAGGATATGGCTACACCTTC,CASSRDRGGYGYTF
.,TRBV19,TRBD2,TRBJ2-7,TGTGCCAGTAGTATCAGCGGGAGCTACGAGCAGTACTTC,CASSISGSYEQYF
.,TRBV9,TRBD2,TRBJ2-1,TGTGCCAGCAGCGGGACTAGCGGGAGGCAGTTCTTC,CASSGTSGRQFF
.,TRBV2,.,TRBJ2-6,TGTGCCAGCGGCTTAGACAGTACCATCTCTGGGGCCAACGTCCTGACTTTC,CASGLDSTISGANVLTF
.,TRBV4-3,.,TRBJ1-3,TGCGCCAGCAGCCAAGATCGACAGATCTCTGGAAACACCATATATTTT,CASSQDRQISGNTIYF
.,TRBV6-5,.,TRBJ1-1,TGTGCCAGCACAGCCGGGACGGAAGCTTTCTTT,CASTAGTEAFF
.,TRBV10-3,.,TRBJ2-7,TGTGCCATCAGTGACGGCAGGGGCTACGAGCAGTACTTC,CAISDGRGYEQYF
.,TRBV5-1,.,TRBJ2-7,TGCGCCAGCAGAACAGAGCGCTCCTACGAGCAGTACTTC,CASRTERSYEQYF
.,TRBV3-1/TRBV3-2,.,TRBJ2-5,TGTGCCAGCAGCCAAGGAATCTTAAAAGAGACCCAGTACTTC,CASSQGILKETQYF
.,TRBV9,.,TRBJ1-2,TGTGCCAGCAGCGTAGGGTGGACCGCATACTATGGCTACACCTTC,CASSVGWTAYYGYTF
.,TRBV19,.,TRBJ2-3,TGTGCCAGTAGAGTAGGGCAGGGCCAGACTAGCACAGATACGCAGTATTTT,CASRVGQGQTSTDTQYF
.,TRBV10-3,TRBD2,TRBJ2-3,TGTGCCACTAGCGGGGGGGCCATCACAGATACGCAGTATTTT,CATSGGAITDTQYF
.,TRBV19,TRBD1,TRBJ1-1,TGTGCCAGTAGTATAGTCGGGACAGGGTCAAACACTGAAGCTTTCTTT,CASSIVGTGSNTEAFF
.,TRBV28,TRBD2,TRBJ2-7,TGTGCCAACCGAACTGGGACTAGCGCCTACGAGCAGTACTTC,CANRTGTSAYEQYF
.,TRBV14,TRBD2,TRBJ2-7,TGTGCCAGCAGCCCGGGGGGGGAGCAGTACTTC,CASSPGGEQYF
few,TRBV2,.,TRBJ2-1,TGTGCCAGCAGTGGGACACAGGGACGAGGGTCCTACAATGAGCAGTTCTTC,CASSGTQGRGSYNEQFF
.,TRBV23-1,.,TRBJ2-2,TGCGCCAGCAGTCAATCGCGGGGCACGAACACCGGGGAGCTGTTTTTT,CASSQSRGTNTGELFF
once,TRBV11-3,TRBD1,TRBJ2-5,TGTGCCAGCAGCTCTGGGACAGGGGAAGAGACCCAGTACTTC,CASSSGTGEETQYF
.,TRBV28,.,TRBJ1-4,TGTGCCAGCAGACGTCTCGGGACTTTCGATGAAAAACTGTTTTTT,CASRRLGTFDEKLFF
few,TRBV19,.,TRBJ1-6,TGTGCCAGTAGACAAGGAGGGAACCATTCACCCCTCCACTTT,CASRQGGNHSPLHF
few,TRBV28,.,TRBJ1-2,TGTGCCAGCAGCCCGTTGTACTATGGCTACACCTTC,CASSPLYYGYTF
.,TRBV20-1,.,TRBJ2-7,TGCAGTGCTAGTAGGGGTTACGAGCAGTACTTC,CSASRGYEQYF
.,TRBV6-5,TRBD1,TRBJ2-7,TGTGCCAGCAGTTACCGGGACAGTGTGCACGAGCAGTACTTC,CASSYRDSVHEQYF
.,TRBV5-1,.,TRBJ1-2,TGCGCCAGCAGCTTAGGCGCGGGTGACGGCTACACCTTC,CASSLGAGDGYTF
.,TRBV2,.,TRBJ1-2,TGTGCCAGCAGATCAAGGGACCCAGGGGCTCCCTATGGCTACACCTTC,CASRSRDPGAPYGYTF
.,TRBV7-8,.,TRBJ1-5,TGTGCCAGCAGCTTAGTAGGGGGGACGATGAGCAATCAGCCCCAGCATTTT,CASSLVGGTMSNQPQHF
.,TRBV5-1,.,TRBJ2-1,TGCGCCAGCAGCCTCTCCGGGGGGCGAGCCAATGAGCAGTTCTTC,CASSLSGGRANEQFF
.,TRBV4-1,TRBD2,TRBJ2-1,TGCGCCAGCAGCATCCGGGCTAGCGGCAGCTACAATGAGCAGTTCTTC,CASSIRASGSYNEQFF
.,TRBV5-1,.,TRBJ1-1,TGCGCCAGCAGCTTAAGCTTGCCAGCAGGAGCTGAAGCTTTCTTT,CASSLSLPAGAEAFF
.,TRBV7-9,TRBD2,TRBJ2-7,TGTGCCAGCAGTCGCGGACTAGCGGGGGATCTGGAGCAGTACTTC,CASSRGLAGDLEQYF
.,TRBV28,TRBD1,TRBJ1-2,TGTGCCAGCAGTTTGGGACAGGCCTATGGCTACACCTTC,CASSLGQAYGYTF
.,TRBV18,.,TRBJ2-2,TGTGCCAGCTCACCGGCGGGGCAGGGAACGAACACCGGGGAGCTGTTTTTT,CASSPAGQGTNTGELFF
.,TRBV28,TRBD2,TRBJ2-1,TGTGCCAGCAGTAGGGCTCGGGCTAGCGGGAGTGGTGAGCAGTTCTTC,CASSRARASGSGEQFF
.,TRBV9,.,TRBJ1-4,TGTGCCAGCAGCGGAGGAGGGGGTTGGGATGAAAAACTGTTTTTT,CASSGGGGWDEKLFF